This TCR beta chain was sequenced during a study of blood T cells in healthy people across ages. Findings of the study overall: Long-lived donors exceeded aged donors in naive CD4+ cells and diversity.

Primers used in a second PCR of roughly 6 to 12 cycles were a sample-barcoded 5' primer and a J-beta primer mix. Each cDNA was tagged by a template-switch adaptor containing 12 random nucleotides. TCRdb called the 5' RACE reads again in MiXCR, with one record for every CDR3 protein. The sample includes hundreds of thousands of distinct CDR3 sequences, about 62% of them seen just once. Germline CDR1 LGHDT, CDR2 YNNKEL (reference sequence). The CDR3 has 13 residues. Regarding this clonotype: The antigen remains undetermined.

Healthy Caucasians from Russia aged roughly 6 to 95 served as donors. The extraction recovered at least 5 micrograms of total RNA per sample. The V call is TRBV3-1, the J call TRBJ2-7; D uncertain. Matching the DNA end better, TRBJ2-5 makes the J call doubtful. Sequenced sample: blood. This TCR was recovered from a man aged 25 to 40 in good health. The CDR3, as DNA: TGTGCCAGCAGCCCCATAGTAGGCGGGACCCAGTACTTC. Translation: CASSPIVGGTQYF.